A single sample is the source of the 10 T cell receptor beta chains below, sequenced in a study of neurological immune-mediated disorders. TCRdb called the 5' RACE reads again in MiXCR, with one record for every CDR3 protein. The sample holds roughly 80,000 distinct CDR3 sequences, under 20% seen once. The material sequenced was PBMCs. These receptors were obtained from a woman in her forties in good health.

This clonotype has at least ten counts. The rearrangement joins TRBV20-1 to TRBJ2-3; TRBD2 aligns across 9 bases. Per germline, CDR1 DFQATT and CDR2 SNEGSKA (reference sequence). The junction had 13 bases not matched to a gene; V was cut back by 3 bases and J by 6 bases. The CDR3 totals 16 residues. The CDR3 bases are TGCAGTGCTAGGGGCACCCGCGGGGGGGCCGGGGATACGCAGTATTTT. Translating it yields CSARGTRGGAGDTQYF.

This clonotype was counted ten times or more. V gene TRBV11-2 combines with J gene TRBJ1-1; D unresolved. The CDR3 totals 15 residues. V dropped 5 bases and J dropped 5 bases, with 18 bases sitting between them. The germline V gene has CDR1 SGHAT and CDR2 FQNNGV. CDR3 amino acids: CASSKEVTGRTEAFF. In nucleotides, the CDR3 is TGTGCCAGCAGCAAAGAGGTCACGGGGAGGACTGAAGCTTTCTTT.

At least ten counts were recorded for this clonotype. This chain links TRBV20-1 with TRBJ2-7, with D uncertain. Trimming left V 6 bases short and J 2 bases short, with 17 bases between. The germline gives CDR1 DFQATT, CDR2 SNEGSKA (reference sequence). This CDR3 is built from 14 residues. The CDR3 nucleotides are TGCAGTGCCGGCGGTGACGGAGCCCCCTACGAGCAGTACTTC. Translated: CSAGGDGAPYEQYF.

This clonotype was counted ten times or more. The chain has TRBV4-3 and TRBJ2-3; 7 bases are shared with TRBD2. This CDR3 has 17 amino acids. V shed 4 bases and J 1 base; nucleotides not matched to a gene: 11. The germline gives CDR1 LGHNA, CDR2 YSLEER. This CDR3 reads CASSPRTSAGGTDTQYF. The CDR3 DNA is TGCGCCAGCAGCCCACGGACGTCTGCGGGGGGCACAGATACGCAGTATTTT.

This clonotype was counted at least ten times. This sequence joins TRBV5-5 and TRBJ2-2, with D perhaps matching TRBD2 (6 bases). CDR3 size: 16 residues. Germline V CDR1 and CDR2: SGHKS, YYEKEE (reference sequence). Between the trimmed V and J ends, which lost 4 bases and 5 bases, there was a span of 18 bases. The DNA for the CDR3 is TGTGCCAGCAGCCCTACCGGGACTTCTAATACCGGGGAGCTGTTTTTT. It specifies CASSPTGTSNTGELFF.

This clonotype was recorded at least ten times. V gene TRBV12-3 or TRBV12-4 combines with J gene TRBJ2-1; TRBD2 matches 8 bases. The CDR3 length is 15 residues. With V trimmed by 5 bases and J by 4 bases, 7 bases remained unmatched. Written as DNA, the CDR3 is TGTGCCAGCAGTCAAAGCGGGGGCGGATACAATGAGCAGTTCTTC. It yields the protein CASSQSGGGYNEQFF.

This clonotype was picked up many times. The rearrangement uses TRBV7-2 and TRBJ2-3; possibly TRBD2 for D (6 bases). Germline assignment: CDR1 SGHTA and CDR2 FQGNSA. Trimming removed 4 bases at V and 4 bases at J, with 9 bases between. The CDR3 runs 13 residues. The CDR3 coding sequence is TGTGCCAGCAGCTCCAGGAGGGCAGATACGCAGTATTTT. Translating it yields CASSSRRADTQYF.

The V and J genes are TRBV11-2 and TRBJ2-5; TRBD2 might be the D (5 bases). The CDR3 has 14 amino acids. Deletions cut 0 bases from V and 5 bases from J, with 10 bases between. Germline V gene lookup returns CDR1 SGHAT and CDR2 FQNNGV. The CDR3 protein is CASSLDASWETQYF. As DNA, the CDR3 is TGTGCCAGCAGCTTAGATGCTAGCTGGGAGACCCAGTACTTC.

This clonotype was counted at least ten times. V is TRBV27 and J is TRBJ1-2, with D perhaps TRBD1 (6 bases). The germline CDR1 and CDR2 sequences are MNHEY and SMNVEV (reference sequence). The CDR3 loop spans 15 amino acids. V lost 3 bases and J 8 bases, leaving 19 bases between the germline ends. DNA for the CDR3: TGTGCCAGCAGTTTGACAACAGGGCCCGTGGGGGGCTACACCTTC. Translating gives CASSLTTGPVGGYTF.

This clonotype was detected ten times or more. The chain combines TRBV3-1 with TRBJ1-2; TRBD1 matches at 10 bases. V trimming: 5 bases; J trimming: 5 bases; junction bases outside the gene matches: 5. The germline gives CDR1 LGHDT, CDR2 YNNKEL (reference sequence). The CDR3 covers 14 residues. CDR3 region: CASSNRDRGYGYTF. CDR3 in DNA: TGTGCCAGCAGCAACCGGGACAGGGGTTATGGCTACACCTTC.